The 5 T cell receptor beta chains below were found in one sample sequenced in a study of T-cell reconstitution after alpha-beta-depleted transplantation in children. The authors prepared the TCRbeta library with unique molecular identifiers. One entry per CDR3 protein, called by TCRdb with MiXCR from the PCR reads. The sample lists hundreds of thousands of distinct CDR3 sequences, 20% to 25% occurring once. The specimen comprised PBMCs, mostly from graft donor cells, sampled 360 days after TCRalphabeta/CD19-depleted stem cell transplant. Receptors originate from a boy in the first two years of life who had a stem cell transplant for acute myeloid leukemia, so the T cells may come from the graft donor.

This clonotype was picked up many times. V gene TRBV20-1 combines with J gene TRBJ2-3; D is ambiguous. Trimming removed 0 bases at V and 4 bases at J, with 5 bases between. The CDR3 has 12 amino acids. The germline V gene encodes CDR1 DFQATT and CDR2 SNEGSKA (reference sequence). CDR3 amino acids: CSARDPADTQYF. Written as DNA, the CDR3 is TGCAGTGCTAGAGACCCAGCAGATACGCAGTATTTT.

This clonotype was seen more than once but under ten times. This chain uses TRBV20-1 with TRBJ1-5; no firm D call. Trimming left V 0 bases short and J 3 bases short, with 15 bases between. Germline V gene lookup returns CDR1 DFQATT and CDR2 SNEGSKA (reference sequence). The CDR3 runs to 16 residues. CDR3 sequence: CSARESTGTDNQPQHF. DNA of the CDR3: TGCAGTGCTAGAGAATCGACGGGAACGGACAATCAGCCCCAGCATTTT.

This clonotype was observed a few times. The rearrangement joins TRBV20-1 to TRBJ1-1; tentatively, D is TRBD1 (6 bases). CDR1 DFQATT and CDR2 SNEGSKA come from the germline V gene (reference sequence). Trimming cost V 3 bases and J 2 bases, with 19 bases left between them. The CDR3 extends over 16 amino acids. CDR3 DNA sequence: TGCAGTGCTAGGCCCCCGGGCGGGACACCTAACACTGAAGCTTTCTTT. Translated: CSARPPGGTPNTEAFF.

The table lists this clonotype with a few counts. This chain connects TRBV14 to TRBJ1-6; the D is unclear. V lost 6 bases, J lost 0 bases, and 9 bases lay in between. Germline assignment: CDR1 SGHDN and CDR2 FVKESK. This CDR3 region has 15 residues. This chain's CDR3 is CASREGSSYNSPLHF. CDR3 in DNA: TGTGCCAGCAGGGAGGGCAGCTCCTATAATTCACCCCTCCACTTT.

In its sample, this clonotype was seen a few times. The chain uses TRBV27 and TRBJ1-4, with a possible D match to TRBD1 (5 bases). Germline CDR1 is MNHEY and CDR2 is SMNVEV (reference sequence). CDR3 length equals 13 residues. The V and J ends lost 5 bases and 5 bases respectively, with 9 bases between them. This CDR3 reads CASSRNRNEKLFF. CDR3 nucleotide sequence: TGTGCCAGCAGTCGAAACAGGAATGAAAAACTGTTTTTT.